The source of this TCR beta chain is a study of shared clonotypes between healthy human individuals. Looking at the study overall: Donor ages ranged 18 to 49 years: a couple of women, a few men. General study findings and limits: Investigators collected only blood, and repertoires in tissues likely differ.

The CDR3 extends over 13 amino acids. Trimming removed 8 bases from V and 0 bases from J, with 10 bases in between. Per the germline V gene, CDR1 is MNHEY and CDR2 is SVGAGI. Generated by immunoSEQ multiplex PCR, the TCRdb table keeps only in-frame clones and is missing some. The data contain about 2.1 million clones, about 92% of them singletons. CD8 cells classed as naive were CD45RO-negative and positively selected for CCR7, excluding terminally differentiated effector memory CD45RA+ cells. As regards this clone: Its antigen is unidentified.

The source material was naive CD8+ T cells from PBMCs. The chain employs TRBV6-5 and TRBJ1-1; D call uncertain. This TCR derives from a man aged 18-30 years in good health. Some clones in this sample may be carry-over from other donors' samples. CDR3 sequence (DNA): TGTGCCAGCCGAGTTAACTTGAACACTGAAGCTTTCTTT. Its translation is CASRVNLNTEAFF.